This T cell receptor beta chain was identified in a study of shared clonotypes between healthy human individuals. Germline lookup yields CDR1 SGHTA and CDR2 FQGNSA. The CDR3 runs 15 residues. The V end lost 3 bases, the J end lost 7 bases, and 16 bases lay between the germline ends. Only in-frame clones appear in the TCRdb table, and some are missing; sequencing was by immunoSEQ multiplex PCR. The sample gives some 2.4 million clones, approximately 93% of which show up once; approximately 0.36% is in the top ten. The chain carries TRBV7-2 and TRBJ2-1, with a possible D match to TRBD2 (5 bases). Sample: naive CD4+ T cells from PBMCs. Subset indicated: CD45RA+ positively selected. The TCR originated in a man younger than 30 in good health. Some clones in this sample may be carry-over from other donors' samples. The chain's CDR3 is CASSFYRASRNEQFF. The DNA of the CDR3 is TGTGCCAGCAGCTTCTATCGGGCTAGCAGGAATGAGCAGTTCTTC.